This TCR beta chain came from a study of blood T cell repertoires in COVID-19. The data were produced by immunoSEQ multiplex PCR, yet TCRdb's version contains in-frame clones alone and is incomplete. The data contain around 700,000 clones, 85% to 90% of them seen just once; the ten biggest clones take up approximately 0.3%. This clone occurred once. The germline CDR1 and CDR2 sequences are SQVTM and ANQGSEA. V gave up 6 bases and J gave up 0 bases; unmatched junction bases: 17. This CDR3 is built from 18 residues. The sample comprised peripheral blood. This TCR came from a young woman with acute or convalescent COVID-19. The V call is TRBV29-1, the J call TRBJ2-1; 7 bases are a match to TRBD1. The CDR3 sequence is CSVPPRGQGVVSYNEQFF. Here the CDR3 DNA reads TGCAGCGTCCCGCCGAGGGGGCAGGGGGTTGTCTCCTACAATGAGCAGTTCTTC.